This T cell receptor (beta chain) was profiled in a study of Ad26.COV2.S vaccination and SARS-CoV-2 variants. Assay used: immunoSEQ multiplex PCR; TCRdb lists only in-frame clones, some missing. Among approximately 97,000 clones listed, around 81% were seen once. With respect to this clone: Its specificity is not known.

Study-wide results and limits: Among vaccine recipients, spike-specific TCR breadth exceeded that of placebo recipients. Total T cell responses were possibly underestimated by TCR breadth and depth analyses.

The germline V gene has CDR1 SEHNR and CDR2 FQNEAQ (reference sequence). V lost 5 bases and J lost 4, with 9 bases in between. The CDR3 is made up of 13 amino acids. This chain uses TRBV7-9 with TRBJ2-1, with no clear D. The starting material was peripheral blood, obtained after recovery from COVID-19. This TCR derives from a human donor who had recovered from COVID-19. CDR3 sequence (DNA): TGTGCCAGCAGCCCATCCCAGTACAATGAGCAGTTCTTC. It is translated as CASSPSQYNEQFF.